The 6 T cell receptor beta chains reported below all come from one sample, sequenced in a study of blood T cell repertoires in COVID-19. Profiled with immunoSEQ multiplex PCR; TCRdb holds only in-frame clones, not every one. The data show 150,000 or so clones, 80% to 90% seen once. Sequencing was carried out using peripheral blood. The receptors were gathered from a woman of 80 years or more with acute or convalescent COVID-19.

The J gene is TRBJ2-5, the V gene TRBV11-1, with 11 bases matching TRBD2. Germline values: CDR1 SGHAT, CDR2 FQDESV (reference sequence). V shed 5 bases, J shed 2 bases, and the junction held 7 bases outside the gene matches. The CDR3 totals 16 residues. The CDR3 is CASSPGLAGLQETQYF. The CDR3 DNA reads TGTGCCAGCAGCCCAGGACTAGCGGGCCTACAAGAGACCCAGTACTTC. Supplemented by reference TRBV11-1 and TRBJ2-5, the full variable domain reads EAEVAQSPRYKITEKSQAVAFWCDPISGHATLYWYRQILGQGPELLVQFQDESVVDDSQLPKDRFSAERLKGVDSTLKIQPAELGDSAMYLCASSPGLAGLQETQYFGPGTRLLVL.

The chain links TRBV11-3 to TRBJ2-1; D might be TRBD2 (6 bases). Trimming pared 4 bases from V and 5 bases from J, leaving 15 bases between. The V gene's germline CDR1 is SGHNT and CDR2 YENEEA. The CDR3 totals 15 residues. CDR3 DNA sequence: TGTGCCAGCAGCTCACGGCCTAGCGCCAACAATGAGCAGTTCTTC. As protein: CASSSRPSANNEQFF.

The rearrangement uses TRBV28 and TRBJ1-2; 7 bases agree with TRBD1. The CDR3 is 15 amino acids. Trimming took 3 bases from V and 1 from J; bases not matched to a gene: 5. Germline V lookup: CDR1 MDHEN, CDR2 SYDVKM. The CDR3, as DNA: TGTGCCAGCAGTTTTGGGACAGCTATTAACTATGGCTACACCTTC. Its translation is CASSFGTAINYGYTF.

V is TRBV27 and J is TRBJ1-2; TRBD1 matches at 7 bases. The length of the CDR3 is 12 residues. The junction had 3 bases not matched to a gene; V was cut back by 3 bases and J by 8 bases. Germline CDR1 reads MNHEY; CDR2 reads SMNVEV (reference sequence). This CDR3 is CASSLRGRGYTF. CDR3 in DNA: TGTGCCAGCAGTTTGAGGGGGCGGGGCTACACCTTC.

The J gene is TRBJ1-1, the V gene TRBV11-1; 10 bases line up with TRBD1. The CDR3 sequence is 16 residues long. Germline lookup yields CDR1 SGHAT and CDR2 FQDESV (reference sequence). V lost 5 bases and J lost 1; bases outside the gene matches: 7. The DNA for the CDR3 is TGTGCCAGCAGCGGCCGACAGGGGGCGCGGAACACTGAAGCTTTCTTT. Translated: CASSGRQGARNTEAFF.

The chain is built from TRBV25-1 and TRBJ1-3, with 10 bases aligning to TRBD1. The CDR3 spans 18 residues. Trimming cost V 5 bases and J 0 bases; bases outside gene matches: 10. Germline V gene lookup returns CDR1 MGHDK and CDR2 SYGVNS. The DNA for the CDR3 is TGTGCCAGCAGTAGAGTCGGGACAGGGGTTTTCTCTGGAAACACCATATATTTT. This translates into CASSRVGTGVFSGNTIYF.